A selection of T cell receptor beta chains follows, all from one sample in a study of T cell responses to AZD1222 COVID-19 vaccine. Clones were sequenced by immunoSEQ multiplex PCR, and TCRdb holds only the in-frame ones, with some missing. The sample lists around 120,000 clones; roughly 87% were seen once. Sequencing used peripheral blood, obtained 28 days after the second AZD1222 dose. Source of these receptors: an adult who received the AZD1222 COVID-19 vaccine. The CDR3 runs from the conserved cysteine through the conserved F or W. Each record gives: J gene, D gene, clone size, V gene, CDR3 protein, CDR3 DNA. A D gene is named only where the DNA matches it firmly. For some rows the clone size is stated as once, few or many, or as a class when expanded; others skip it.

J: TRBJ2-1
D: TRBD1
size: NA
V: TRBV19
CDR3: CASSRGQFSYNEQFF
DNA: TGTGCCAGTAGTAGGGGACAGTTCTCCTACAATGAGCAGTTCTTC

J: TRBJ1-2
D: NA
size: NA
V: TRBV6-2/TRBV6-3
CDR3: CASSHQLNYGYTF
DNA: TGTGCCAGCAGCCACCAGCTCAACTATGGCTACACCTTC

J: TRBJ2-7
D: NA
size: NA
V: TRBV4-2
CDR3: CASSQETFQGVGYEQYF
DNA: TGTGCCAGCAGCCAAGAGACTTTCCAAGGGGTAGGTTACGAGCAGTACTTC

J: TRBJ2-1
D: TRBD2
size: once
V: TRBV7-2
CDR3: CASSYSEPQRGVF
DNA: TGTGCCAGCAGCTACAGCGAACCCCAGCGGGGGGTCTTC

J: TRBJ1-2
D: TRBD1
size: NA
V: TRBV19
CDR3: CASSSPDRGYGYTF
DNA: TGTGCCAGTAGCTCACCGGACAGGGGGTATGGCTACACCTTC

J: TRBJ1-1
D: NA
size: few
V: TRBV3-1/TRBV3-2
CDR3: CASSHRPPNNMNTEAFF
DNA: TGTGCCAGCAGCCATAGGCCTCCGAATAATATGAACACTGAAGCTTTCTTT

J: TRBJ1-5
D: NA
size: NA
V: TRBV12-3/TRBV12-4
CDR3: CASSFGEGPQHF
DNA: TGTGCCAGCAGTTTCGGAGAGGGACCCCAGCATTTT

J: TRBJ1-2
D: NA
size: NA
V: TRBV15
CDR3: CATSIPGGWGYTF
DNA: TGTGCCACCAGCATCCCGGGGGGCTGGGGCTACACCTTC

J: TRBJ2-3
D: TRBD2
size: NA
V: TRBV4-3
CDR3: CASSQGIWGGSTDTQYF
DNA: TGCGCCAGCAGCCAAGGGATCTGGGGAGGGAGCACAGATACGCAGTATTTT

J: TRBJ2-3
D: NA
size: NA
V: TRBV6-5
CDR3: CASSQLQIDTQYF
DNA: TGTGCCAGCAGCCAACTACAGATAGATACGCAGTATTTT

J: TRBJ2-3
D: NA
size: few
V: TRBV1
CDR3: CTSVTGLASEDTQYF
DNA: TGCACCTCGGTTACGGGACTAGCATCAGAAGATACGCAGTATTTT

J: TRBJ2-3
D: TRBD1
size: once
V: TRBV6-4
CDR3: CASSIGTGDTDTQYF
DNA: TGTGCCAGCAGTATAGGGACAGGGGACACAGATACGCAGTATTTT

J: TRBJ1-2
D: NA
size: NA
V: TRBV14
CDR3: CASSQVSGGISRAVYGYTF
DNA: TGTGCCAGCAGCCAAGTGTCAGGAGGGATTTCGCGTGCCGTATATGGCTACACCTTC

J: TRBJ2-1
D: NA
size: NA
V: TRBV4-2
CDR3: CASRVNLGASGLNEQFF
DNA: TGTGCCAGCAGGGTAAACCTGGGGGCTAGCGGACTCAATGAGCAGTTCTTC

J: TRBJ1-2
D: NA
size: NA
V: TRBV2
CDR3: CASSEKRQGGYTF
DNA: TGTGCCAGCAGTGAAAAAAGGCAGGGAGGCTACACCTTC

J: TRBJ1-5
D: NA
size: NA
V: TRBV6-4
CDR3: CASSDQGGQPQHF
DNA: TGTGCCAGCAGTGACCAGGGCGGTCAGCCCCAGCATTTT